These 14 T cell receptor beta chains came from one sample sequenced in a study of identical twins. TCRdb re-called the 5' RACE reads through MiXCR, storing one row per CDR3 protein. The sample holds roughly 540,000 distinct CDR3 sequences, roughly a fifth seen once. These data were also filed under a second study, of T cells expressing NK-cell markers.

The material sequenced was CD4+ T cells sorted from blood. The receptors shown here come from a woman under 30 in good health.

This clonotype was observed a handful of times. The chain is built from TRBV12-3 or TRBV12-4 and TRBJ2-1, with 15 bases lining up with TRBD2. This CDR3 has 17 amino acids. Unmatched junction bases numbered 3, after V lost 3 bases and J lost 3 bases. Written as DNA, the CDR3 is TGTGCCAGCAGTTTGCCGGGACTAGCGGGAGGCTACAATGAGCAGTTCTTC. This gives the protein CASSLPGLAGGYNEQFF.

The V gene is TRBV7-9, the J gene TRBJ2-5, with D unresolved. The CDR3 loop spans 16 amino acids. The germline gives CDR1 SEHNR, CDR2 FQNEAQ (reference sequence). V shed 4 bases and J shed 2 bases, with 17 bases lying between them. The CDR3: CASSSVETAVQETQYF. In DNA, the CDR3 is TGTGCCAGCAGCTCAGTTGAAACAGCCGTACAAGAGACCCAGTACTTC. Supplemented by reference TRBV7-9 and TRBJ2-5, the full variable domain reads DTGVSQNPRHKITKRGQNVTFRCDPISEHNRLYWYRQTLGQGPEFLTYFQNEAQLEKSRLLSDRFSAERPKGSFSTLEIQRTEQGDSAMYLCASSSVETAVQETQYFGPGTRLLVL.

This clonotype occurred a few times. V gene TRBV18 combines with J gene TRBJ1-2; no definite D call. The V gene's germline CDR1 is KGHSH and CDR2 LQKENI. Trimming removed 1 base from V and 8 bases from J, with 8 bases in between. The CDR3 has 12 amino acids. CDR3 nucleotide sequence: TGTGCCAGCTCACCACGGAATGGGGGCTACACCTTC. Its protein is CASSPRNGGYTF. The whole variable domain, filled in from reference TRBV18 and TRBJ1-2, reads NAGVMQNPRHLVRRRGQEARLRCSPMKGHSHVYWYRQLPEEGLKFMVYLQKENIIDESGMPKERFSAEFPKEGPSILRIQQVVRGDSAAYFCASSPRNGGYTFGSGTRLTVV.

This clonotype was recorded a few times. The V gene is TRBV12-3 or TRBV12-4, the J gene TRBJ2-7; 7 bases map to TRBD2. V was pared by 6 bases and J by 2 bases, with 4 bases of the junction left unmatched. CDR3 length equals 13 residues. Here the CDR3 DNA reads TGTGCCAGCAGCTCCGGGACTACCTACGAGCAGTACTTC. This translates into CASSSGTTYEQYF.

This clonotype has only a few counts. V gene TRBV5-1 combines with J gene TRBJ2-3, with 12 positions matching TRBD2. Germline CDR1 reads SGHRS; CDR2 reads YFSETQ. The CDR3 runs to 15 residues. Trimming at V came to 6 bases and at J to 4 bases, leaving 6 bases not matched to a gene. CDR3 in DNA: TGCGCCAGCAACAGACTAGCGGGAGTGTCAGATACGCAGTATTTT. Protein: CASNRLAGVSDTQYF.

This clonotype was observed many times. The chain recombines TRBV29-1 with TRBJ2-7; maybe TRBD1 (6 bases). The ends were cut back, 4 bases at V and 5 bases at J, with 9 bases in the middle. Germline CDR1 SQVTM, CDR2 ANQGSEA. The CDR3 loop spans 11 amino acids. The CDR3 coding sequence is TGCAGCGTTGCCAGGGGTGACGAGCAGTACTTC. Amino acids: CSVARGDEQYF.

This clonotype was seen more than once but under ten times. This chain joins TRBV6-5 and TRBJ1-1, with a tentative D call TRBD1 (6 bases). This CDR3 region has 14 residues. Germline V lookup: CDR1 MNHEY, CDR2 SVGAGI. V gave up 4 bases and J gave up 4 bases, with 13 bases separating them. The CDR3 sequence: CASSFHEGGTEAFF. The CDR3 nucleotides are TGTGCCAGCAGTTTCCACGAGGGGGGCACTGAAGCTTTCTTT.

V is TRBV5-1 and J is TRBJ1-6; tentative D call: TRBD1 (5 bases). CDR3 length equals 15 residues. V was shortened by 3 bases and J by 8 bases, with 15 bases between the two germline ends. Per germline, CDR1 SGHRS and CDR2 YFSETQ. The CDR3 DNA follows: TGCGCCAGCAGCTGGCAGGGTCAGGCCGATTCACCCCTCCACTTT. Its protein is CASSWQGQADSPLHF.

This clonotype was counted a few times. The CDR3 DNA follows: TGCGCCAGCAGCTTGGGTAGCTTAGCGGCCACTTACAATGAGCAGTTCTTC. This translates into CASSLGSLAATYNEQFF. The chain is built from TRBV5-1 and TRBJ2-1; a possible D gene is TRBD2 (6 bases). V dropped 0 bases and J dropped 4 bases, with 17 bases sitting between them. Germline V gene lookup returns CDR1 SGHRS and CDR2 YFSETQ. There are 17 residues in the CDR3. The full variable domain, completed using reference TRBV5-1 and TRBJ2-1, is KAGVTQTPRYLIKTRGQQVTLSCSPISGHRSVSWYQQTPGQGLQFLFEYFSETQRNKGNFPGRFSGRQFSNSRSEMNVSTLELGDSALYLCASSLGSLAATYNEQFFGPGTRLTVL.

This clonotype occurred a few times. The rearrangement links TRBV21-1 to TRBJ2-7; TRBD1 is taken as the D call from the table, unchecked against the DNA. TRBV21-1 is a pseudogene segment. This CDR3 region has 14 residues. For the CDR3, the DNA is TGTGCCAGCAGCAAAGCCCTCGGGACCTACGAGCAGTACTTC. Protein: CASSKALGTYEQYF.

V gene TRBV10-3 combines with J gene TRBJ2-7, with TRBD2 matching over 10 bases. Trimming cost V 4 bases and J 5 bases; bases outside gene matches: 8. CDR1 and CDR2 (germline): ENHRY, SYGVKD. This CDR3 has 15 amino acids. The CDR3 sequence is CAISGRAGGLHEQYF. For the CDR3, the DNA is TGTGCCATCAGTGGTCGAGCGGGGGGGCTCCACGAGCAGTACTTC.

The rearrangement joins TRBV27 to TRBJ1-6, with D maybe TRBD1 (6 bases). The germline V and J ends were trimmed by 2 bases and 6 bases, with 14 bases remaining between them. Germline V gene sequence: CDR1 MNHEY, CDR2 SMNVEV (reference sequence). The CDR3 length is 16 residues. DNA of the CDR3: TGTGCCAGCAGTTTAAGGAACAGGGCAACTAATTCACCCCTCCACTTT. Amino acids: CASSLRNRATNSPLHF.

Remarks on this clonotype: A clone one base away is much larger, so this may be a read error. V usage is TRBV6-6 and J usage is TRBJ2-7; maybe TRBD2 (6 bases). Germline CDR1 is MNHNY and CDR2 is SVGAGI (reference sequence). Trimming removed 7 bases from V and 4 bases from J, with 11 bases in between. This CDR3 is built from 12 residues. CDR3 loop: CASTHGGYEQYF. The CDR3 DNA sequence: TGTGCCAGCACCCACGGGGGTTACGAGCAGTACTTC.

CDR3 loop: CASTRDSREDEQFF. The CDR3 DNA follows: TGTGCCAGCACACGGGACTCGCGGGAAGATGAGCAGTTCTTC. The rearrangement uses TRBV2 and TRBJ2-1; a possible D gene is TRBD2 (6 bases). The CDR3 has 14 amino acids. CDR1 SNHLY and CDR2 FYNNEI come from the germline V gene. The ends were cut back, 7 bases at V and 8 bases at J, with 18 bases in the middle.